This T cell receptor (beta chain) comes out of a study of T cell responses to AZD1222 COVID-19 vaccine. Concerning this clone itself: Its antigen is not known.

Both about-4-week and about-12-week second-dose recipients were combined. Overall study findings and caveats: CD4 TCRs covered the whole spike, strongest at regions 160-218 and 743-854. Just 5 to 7 AZD1222 recipients were seropositive at baseline. The sample set comprised mostly white British donors with more females, and clonal diversity was possibly underestimated.

V was cut by 5 bases and J by 0 bases, with 8 bases left in between. Per germline, CDR1 SGHVS and CDR2 FQNEAQ. The CDR3 is 15 residues long. Libraries were prepared by immunoSEQ multiplex PCR; TCRdb keeps only in-frame clonotypes and omits some of them. The sample lists 100,000 to 140,000 clones, roughly 90% occurring once. This sample comprised peripheral blood, obtained 28 days after the second AZD1222 dose. J is TRBJ1-6 and V is TRBV7-8; D not resolved. The sequence came from an adult who received the AZD1222 COVID-19 vaccine. The CDR3 spells CASSNHRSYNSPLHF. The CDR3 DNA reads as TGTGCCAGCAGCAATCATCGCTCCTATAATTCACCCCTCCACTTT.